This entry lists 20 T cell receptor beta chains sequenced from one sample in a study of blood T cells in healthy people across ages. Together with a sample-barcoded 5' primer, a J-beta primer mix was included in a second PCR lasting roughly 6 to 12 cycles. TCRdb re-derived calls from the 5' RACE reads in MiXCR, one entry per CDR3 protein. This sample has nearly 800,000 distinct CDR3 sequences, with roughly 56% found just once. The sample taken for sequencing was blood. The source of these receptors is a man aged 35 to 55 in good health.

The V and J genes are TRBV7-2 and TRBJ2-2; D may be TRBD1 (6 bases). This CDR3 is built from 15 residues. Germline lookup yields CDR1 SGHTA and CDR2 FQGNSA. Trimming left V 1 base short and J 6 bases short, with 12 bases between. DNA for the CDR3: TGTGCCAGCAGCTTAGGGGCAGGGGCTGCCGGGGAGCTGTTTTTT. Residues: CASSLGAGAAGELFF.

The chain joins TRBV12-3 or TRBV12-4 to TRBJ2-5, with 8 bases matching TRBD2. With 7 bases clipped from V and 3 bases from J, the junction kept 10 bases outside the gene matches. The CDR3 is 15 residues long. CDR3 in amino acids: CASTIRGLGEETQYF. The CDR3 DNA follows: TGTGCCAGCACCATTAGGGGACTAGGGGAAGAGACCCAGTACTTC.

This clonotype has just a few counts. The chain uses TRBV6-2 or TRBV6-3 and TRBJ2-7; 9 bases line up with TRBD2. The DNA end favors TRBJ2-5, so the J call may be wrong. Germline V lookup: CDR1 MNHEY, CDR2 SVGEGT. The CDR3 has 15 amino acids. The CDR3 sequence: CASSPISGSWETQYF. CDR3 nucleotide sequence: TGTGCCAGCAGTCCCATTAGCGGGAGCTGGGAGACCCAGTACTTC.

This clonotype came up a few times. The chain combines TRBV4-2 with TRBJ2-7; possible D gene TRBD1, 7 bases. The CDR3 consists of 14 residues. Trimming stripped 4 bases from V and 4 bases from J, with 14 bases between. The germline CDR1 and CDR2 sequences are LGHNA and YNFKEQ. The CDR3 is CASSPPGGSYEQYF. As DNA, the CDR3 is TGTGCCAGCAGCCCCCCAGGGGGGTCGTACGAGCAGTACTTC.

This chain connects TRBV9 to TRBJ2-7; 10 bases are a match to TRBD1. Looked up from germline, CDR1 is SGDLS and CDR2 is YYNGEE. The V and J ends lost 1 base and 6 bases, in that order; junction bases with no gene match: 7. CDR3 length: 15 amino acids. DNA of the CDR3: TGTGCCAGCAGCGTAAGCGGGACAGGGGAAGGCGAGCAGTACTTC. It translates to CASSVSGTGEGEQYF.

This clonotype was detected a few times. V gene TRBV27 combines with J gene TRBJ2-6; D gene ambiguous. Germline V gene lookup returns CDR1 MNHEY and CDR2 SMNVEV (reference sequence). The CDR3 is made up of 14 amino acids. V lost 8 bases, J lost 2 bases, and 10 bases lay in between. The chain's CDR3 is CASSVYTGANVLTF. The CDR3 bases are TGTGCCAGCTCTGTCTACACTGGGGCCAACGTCCTGACTTTC.

This CDR3 reads CASSHNTLAKNIQYF. Here the CDR3 DNA reads TGTGCCAGCAGTCATAACACCCTAGCCAAAAACATTCAGTACTTC. V and J are TRBV7-2 and TRBJ2-4; the D is unclear. V was trimmed by 6 bases and J by 0 bases, leaving 12 bases between them. This CDR3 is 15 amino acids long. The germline V gene has CDR1 SGHTA and CDR2 FQGNSA. Based on the CDR3 plus reference TRBV7-2 and TRBJ2-4, the full variable domain is GAGVSQSPSNKVTEKGKDVELRCDPISGHTALYWYRQSLGQGLEFLIYFQGNSAPDKSGLPSDRFSAERTGGSVSTLTIQRTQQEDSAVYLCASSHNTLAKNIQYFGAGTRLSVL.

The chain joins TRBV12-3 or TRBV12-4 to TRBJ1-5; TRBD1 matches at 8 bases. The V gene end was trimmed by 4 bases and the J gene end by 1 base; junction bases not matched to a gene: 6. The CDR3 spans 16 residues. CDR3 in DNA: TGTGCCAGCAGTTCTGGCCCAGGGGGCAGCAATCAGCCCCAGCATTTT. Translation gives CASSSGPGGSNQPQHF.

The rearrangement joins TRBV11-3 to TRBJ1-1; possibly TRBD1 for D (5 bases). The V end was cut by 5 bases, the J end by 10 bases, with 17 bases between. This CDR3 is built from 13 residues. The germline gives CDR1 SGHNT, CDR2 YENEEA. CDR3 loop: CASSVGTGGRAFF. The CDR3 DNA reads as TGTGCCAGCAGCGTAGGGACCGGGGGGAGAGCTTTCTTT.

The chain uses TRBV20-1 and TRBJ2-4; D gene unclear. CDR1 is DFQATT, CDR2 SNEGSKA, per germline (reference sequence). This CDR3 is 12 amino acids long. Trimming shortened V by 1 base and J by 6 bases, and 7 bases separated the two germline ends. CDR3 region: CSARGRINIQYF. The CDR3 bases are TGCAGTGCTAGAGGCAGGATAAACATTCAGTACTTC.

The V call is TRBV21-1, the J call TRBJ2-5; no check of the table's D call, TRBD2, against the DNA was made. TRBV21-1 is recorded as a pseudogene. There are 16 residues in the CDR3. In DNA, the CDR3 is TGTGCCAGCAGCAATGGTTCGGGCGGGAACCTTGGCGGGCAGTACTTC. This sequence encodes CASSNGSGGNLGGQYF.

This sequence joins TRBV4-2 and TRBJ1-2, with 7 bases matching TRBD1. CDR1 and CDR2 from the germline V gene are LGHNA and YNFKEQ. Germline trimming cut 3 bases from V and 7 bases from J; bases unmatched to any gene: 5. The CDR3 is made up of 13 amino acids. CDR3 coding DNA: TGTGCCAGCAGCCATTTACAGGGGCCTGGCTACACCTTC. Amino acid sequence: CASSHLQGPGYTF.

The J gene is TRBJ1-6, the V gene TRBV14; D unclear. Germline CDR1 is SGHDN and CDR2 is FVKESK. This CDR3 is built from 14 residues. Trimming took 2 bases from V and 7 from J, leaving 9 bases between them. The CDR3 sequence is CASSQTLFNSPLHF. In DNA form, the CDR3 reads TGTGCCAGCAGCCAAACACTTTTCAATTCACCCCTCCACTTT.

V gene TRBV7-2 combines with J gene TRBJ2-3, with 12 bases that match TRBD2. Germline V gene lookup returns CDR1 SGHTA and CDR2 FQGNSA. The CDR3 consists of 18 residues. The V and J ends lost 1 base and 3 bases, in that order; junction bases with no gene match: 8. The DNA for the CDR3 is TGTGCCAGCAGCTTAGTCGGACTAGCGGGACTGGGAACAGATACGCAGTATTTT. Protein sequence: CASSLVGLAGLGTDTQYF.

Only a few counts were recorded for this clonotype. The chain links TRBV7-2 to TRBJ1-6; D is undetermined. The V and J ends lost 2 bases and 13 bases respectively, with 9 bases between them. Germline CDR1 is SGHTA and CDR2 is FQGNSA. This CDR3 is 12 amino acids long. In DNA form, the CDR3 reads TGTGCCAGCAGCTTAAGGGTTTCCCCCCTCCACTTT. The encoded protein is CASSLRVSPLHF.

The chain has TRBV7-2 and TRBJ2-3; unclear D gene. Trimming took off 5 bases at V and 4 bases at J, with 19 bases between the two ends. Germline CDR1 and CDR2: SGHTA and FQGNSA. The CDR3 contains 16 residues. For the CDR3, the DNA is TGTGCCAGCAGCCCGAAGTTATTTGGGCTGGCAGATACGCAGTATTTT. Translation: CASSPKLFGLADTQYF. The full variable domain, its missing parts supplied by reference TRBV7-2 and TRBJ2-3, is GAGVSQSPSNKVTEKGKDVELRCDPISGHTALYWYRQSLGQGLEFLIYFQGNSAPDKSGLPSDRFSAERTGGSVSTLTIQRTQQEDSAVYLCASSPKLFGLADTQYFGPGTRLTVL.

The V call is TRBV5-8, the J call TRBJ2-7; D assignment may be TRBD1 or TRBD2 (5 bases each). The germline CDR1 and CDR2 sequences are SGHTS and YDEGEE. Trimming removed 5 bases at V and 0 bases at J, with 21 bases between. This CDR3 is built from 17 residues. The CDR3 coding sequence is TGTGCCAGCAGTGGGGGATATAAGGCCTTCAGCTCCTACGAGCAGTACTTC. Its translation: CASSGGYKAFSSYEQYF.

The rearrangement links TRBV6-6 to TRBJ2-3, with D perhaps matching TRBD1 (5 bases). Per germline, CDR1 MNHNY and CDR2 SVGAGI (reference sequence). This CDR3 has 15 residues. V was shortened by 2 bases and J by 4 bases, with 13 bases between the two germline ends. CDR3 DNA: TGTGCCAGCAGTTACACCGTCAGGGCCGCAGATACGCAGTATTTT. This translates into CASSYTVRAADTQYF.

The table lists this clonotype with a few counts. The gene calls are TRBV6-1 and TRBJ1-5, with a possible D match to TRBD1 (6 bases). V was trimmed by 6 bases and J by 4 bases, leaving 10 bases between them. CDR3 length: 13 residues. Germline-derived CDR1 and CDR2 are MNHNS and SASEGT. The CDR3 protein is CASSVQGNQPQHF. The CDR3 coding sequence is TGTGCCAGCAGCGTCCAGGGGAATCAGCCCCAGCATTTT.

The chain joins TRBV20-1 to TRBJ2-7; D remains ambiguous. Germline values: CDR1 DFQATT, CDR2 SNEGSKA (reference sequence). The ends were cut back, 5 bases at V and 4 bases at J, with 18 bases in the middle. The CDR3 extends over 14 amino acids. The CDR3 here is CSAENGSPPYEQYF. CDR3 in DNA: TGCAGTGCTGAAAACGGTAGCCCCCCATACGAGCAGTACTTC.